The rows below give T cell receptor beta chains drawn from one sample of a study of CD8+ T cells in alopecia areata. Assay: immunoSEQ multiplex PCR; the TCRdb copy retains only in-frame clones and omits some. The profile shows around 270,000 clones, roughly 60% of them singletons. Sequencing was performed on CD4+ T cells sorted from blood, taken at week 24, from a patient treated with tofacitinib. The receptors come from a human donor with alopecia areata. CDR3s include the opening cysteine and the closing phenylalanine or tryptophan. D genes are given only for firm matches. Size values are once, few and many counts, or a class for expanded clones, and some rows have none.

v_call	clone_size	d_call	j_call	cdr3_aa	cdr3_nt
TRBV25-1	few	TRBD2	TRBJ2-4	CASSIGSGVVAKNIQYF	TGTGCCAGCAGTATAGGTAGCGGGGTAGTAGCCAAAAACATTCAGTACTTC
TRBV30	once	TRBD2	TRBJ2-7	CAWGEGKTYEQYF	TGTGCCTGGGGGGAGGGAAAAACCTACGAGCAGTACTTC
TRBV9	NA	NA	TRBJ2-2	CASKPTANTGELFF	TGTGCCAGCAAACCGACTGCCAACACCGGGGAGCTGTTTTTT
TRBV2	NA	NA	TRBJ2-7	CASSYNMEDEQYF	TGTGCCAGCTCGTATAATATGGAGGACGAGCAGTACTTC
TRBV28	NA	NA	TRBJ1-6	CASSLGGYANSPLHF	TGTGCCAGCAGTTTAGGAGGGTATGCTAATTCACCCCTCCACTTT
TRBV6-6	few	NA	TRBJ1-5	CASSFRDPRGNQPQHF	TGTGCCAGCAGTTTCCGGGATCCGAGGGGCAATCAGCCCCAGCATTTT
TRBV7-2	NA	TRBD1	TRBJ2-4	CASSPPTGGDAKNIQYF	TGTGCCAGCAGCCCCCCGACAGGGGGCGATGCCAAAAACATTCAGTACTTC
TRBV5-4	few	TRBD1	TRBJ2-4	CASSLNRGTNIQYF	TGTGCCAGCAGCTTAAACAGGGGGACAAACATTCAGTACTTC
TRBV27	NA	TRBD1	TRBJ2-7	CASSPTTGTGLSEQYF	TGTGCCAGCAGTCCCACGACCGGGACAGGGTTAAGCGAGCAGTACTTC
TRBV9	NA	NA	TRBJ2-5	CASSVQGPETQYF	TGTGCCAGCAGCGTCCAGGGGCCAGAGACCCAGTACTTC
TRBV4-1	NA	NA	TRBJ2-3	CASSQETGRGTDTQYF	TGCGCCAGCAGCCAGGAGACAGGGAGGGGGACAGATACGCAGTATTTT
TRBV9	NA	NA	TRBJ2-1	CASSVDGALYNEQFF	TGTGCCAGCAGCGTGGATGGGGCGCTATACAATGAGCAGTTCTTC
TRBV7-9	NA	NA	TRBJ2-7	CASSFGRSSYEQYF	TGTGCCAGCAGCTTTGGACGGAGCTCCTACGAGCAGTACTTC
TRBV2	NA	NA	TRBJ1-5	CASSADEYSNQPQHF	TGTGCCAGCAGCGCCGACGAGTATAGCAATCAGCCCCAGCATTTT
TRBV30	NA	NA	TRBJ2-7	CARQSGTVSYEQYF	TGTGCCAGACAATCCGGGACGGTCTCCTACGAGCAGTACTTC
TRBV30	NA	NA	TRBJ1-1	CAWSVQTLMNTEAFF	TGTGCCTGGAGTGTACAGACACTAATGAACACTGAAGCTTTCTTT
TRBV7-7	few	TRBD1	TRBJ2-1	CASSLGQASYNEQFF	TGTGCTAGCAGCCTGGGACAGGCATCCTACAATGAGCAGTTCTTC
TRBV27	NA	NA	TRBJ1-2	CASSFTASNYGYTF	TGTGCCAGCAGTTTCACAGCCAGCAACTATGGCTACACCTTC
TRBV7-9	NA	NA	TRBJ2-3	CASSSSDPGQDTQYF	TGTGCCAGCAGCTCGAGTGATCCAGGTCAAGATACGCAGTATTTT
TRBV11-2	NA	NA	TRBJ1-6	CASSLESNSPLHF	TGTGCCAGCAGCTTAGAATCCAATTCACCCCTCCACTTT
TRBV4-3	NA	TRBD1	TRBJ2-3	CASSHRQGTDTQYF	TGCGCCAGCAGCCATAGACAGGGGACAGATACGCAGTATTTT
TRBV7-9	few	TRBD1	TRBJ2-1	CASSRQGDEQFF	TGTGCCAGCAGCAGACAGGGGGATGAGCAGTTCTTC
TRBV7-2	many	TRBD2	TRBJ2-3	CASSPTSGGVRTQYF	TGTGCCAGCAGTCCGACTAGCGGGGGGGTTCGTACGCAGTATTTT
TRBV28	NA	NA	TRBJ2-7	CASSLPHISYEQYF	TGTGCCAGCAGTCTTCCTCATATCTCCTACGAGCAGTACTTC
TRBV30	NA	NA	TRBJ1-4	CAWSVLGRATNEKLFF	TGTGCCTGGAGTGTTTTGGGAAGGGCAACTAATGAAAAACTGTTTTTT
TRBV30	NA	NA	TRBJ2-7	CAWSMQQGFQAYEQYF	TGTGCCTGGAGTATGCAACAGGGATTCCAGGCCTACGAGCAGTACTTC
TRBV7-2	NA	NA	TRBJ2-1	CASSFAGTFYNEQFF	TGTGCCAGCAGCTTCGCCGGGACATTTTACAATGAGCAGTTCTTC
TRBV18	NA	NA	TRBJ1-2	CASSPGGGYTF	TGTGCCAGCTCACCAGGTGGTGGCTACACCTTC
TRBV27	few	TRBD1	TRBJ2-7	CATSKPDRASYEQYF	TGTGCCACCTCTAAACCAGACAGGGCCTCCTACGAGCAGTACTTC
TRBV29-1	few	TRBD1	TRBJ2-4	CSATGAAKNIQYF	TGCAGCGCGACAGGGGCCGCCAAAAACATTCAGTACTTC
TRBV19	few	TRBD2	TRBJ2-3	CASRGLAGSDTQYF	TGTGCCAGTCGTGGACTAGCGGGGTCAGATACGCAGTATTTT
TRBV5-1	NA	TRBD1	TRBJ2-5	CASSLRQGETQYF	TGCGCCAGCAGCCTACGACAGGGAGAGACCCAGTACTTC
TRBV30	NA	NA	TRBJ1-1	CAWSQTGGGTEAFF	TGTGCCTGGAGCCAAACGGGGGGAGGAACTGAAGCTTTCTTT
TRBV15	NA	TRBD1	TRBJ1-1	CATSRPRGQGATEAFF	TGTGCCACCAGCAGACCCCGGGGACAGGGGGCAACTGAAGCTTTCTTT
TRBV25-1	NA	NA	TRBJ1-2	CASSSKGGWYGYTF	TGTGCCAGCAGTAGTAAGGGGGGCTGGTATGGCTACACCTTC
TRBV25-1	NA	NA	TRBJ2-3	CASSFPHGTDTQYF	TGTGCCAGCAGTTTTCCCCACGGCACAGATACGCAGTATTTT
TRBV10-3	few	TRBD1	TRBJ2-4	CAISGTGENIQYF	TGTGCCATCAGTGGGACAGGGGAAAACATTCAGTACTTC
TRBV6-6	NA	NA	TRBJ1-1	CASSPRAVNTEAFF	TGTGCCAGCAGTCCACGGGCGGTGAACACTGAAGCTTTCTTT
TRBV7-2	NA	NA	TRBJ2-3	CASRPPSTDTQYF	TGTGCCAGCAGGCCCCCTAGCACAGATACGCAGTATTTT
TRBV5-1	NA	NA	TRBJ2-5	CASSLFPGQETQYF	TGCGCCAGCAGCTTATTTCCGGGGCAAGAGACCCAGTACTTC
TRBV15	NA	TRBD2	TRBJ2-3	CATRRGGQADTQYF	TGTGCCACCCGGCGGGGGGGCCAAGCAGATACGCAGTATTTT
TRBV9	NA	TRBD1	TRBJ2-2	CASSPRTGSGELFF	TGTGCCAGCAGCCCCCGGACAGGGTCCGGGGAGCTGTTTTTT
TRBV11-1	NA	NA	TRBJ2-5	CASSLRLTEGRETQYF	TGTGCCAGCAGCTTAAGGCTTACGGAAGGCCGGGAGACCCAGTACTTC
TRBV30	NA	NA	TRBJ1-2	CAWSPGRAYGYTF	TGTGCCTGGAGTCCGGGGAGGGCCTATGGCTACACCTTC
TRBV30	NA	TRBD1	TRBJ2-1	CAWSVGGQGNNEQFF	TGTGCCTGGAGCGTGGGGGGACAGGGTAACAATGAGCAGTTCTTC
TRBV29-1	few	TRBD1	TRBJ2-1	CSVEDGGRGMFF	TGCAGCGTTGAAGACGGTGGCAGGGGGATGTTCTTC
TRBV7-6	NA	NA	TRBJ2-2	CASSLGDANTGELFF	TGTGCCAGCAGCTTAGGTGATGCGAACACCGGGGAGCTGTTTTTT
TRBV13	NA	NA	TRBJ2-7	CASSRGRTSWVYF	TGTGCCAGCAGCAGAGGACGGACGTCTTGGGTGTACTTC
TRBV7-2	NA	NA	TRBJ1-1	CASSSQGNTEAFF	TGTGCCAGCAGCTCCCAGGGGAACACTGAAGCTTTCTTT
TRBV5-1	NA	TRBD1	TRBJ1-4	CASSLEGQDEKLFF	TGCGCCAGCAGCTTGGAGGGACAGGACGAAAAACTGTTTTTT
TRBV6-5	NA	TRBD2	TRBJ2-6	CASSGLVPGANVLTF	TGTGCCAGCAGTGGACTAGTACCTGGGGCCAACGTCCTGACTTTC
TRBV5-6	NA	NA	TRBJ1-2	CASSPPPGVGYTF	TGTGCCAGCAGTCCCCCTCCGGGCGTTGGCTACACCTTC
TRBV9	NA	NA	TRBJ2-3	CASSVVGSTDTQYF	TGTGCCAGCAGCGTAGTGGGTAGCACAGATACGCAGTATTTT
TRBV5-1	NA	NA	TRBJ1-1	CASSLQPNTEAFF	TGCGCCAGCAGCTTACAGCCGAACACTGAAGCTTTCTTT